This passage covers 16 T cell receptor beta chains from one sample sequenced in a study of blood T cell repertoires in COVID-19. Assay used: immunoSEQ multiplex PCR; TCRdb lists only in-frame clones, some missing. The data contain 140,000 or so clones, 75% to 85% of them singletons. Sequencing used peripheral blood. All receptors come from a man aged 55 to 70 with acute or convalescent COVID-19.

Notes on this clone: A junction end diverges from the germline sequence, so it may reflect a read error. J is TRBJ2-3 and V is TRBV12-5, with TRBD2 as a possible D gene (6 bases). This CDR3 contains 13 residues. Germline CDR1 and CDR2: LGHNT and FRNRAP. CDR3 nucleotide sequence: TGTGCTAGTGGTCCGCCGCACCTAGCGCCTCAAGGGTTT. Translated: CASGPPHLAPQGF.

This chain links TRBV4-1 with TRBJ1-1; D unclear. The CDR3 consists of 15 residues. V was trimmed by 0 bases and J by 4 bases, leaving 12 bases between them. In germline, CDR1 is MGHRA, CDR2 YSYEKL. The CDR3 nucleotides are TGCGCCAGCAGCCAAGAGACCGTGCGGGGCACTGAAGCTTTCTTT. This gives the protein CASSQETVRGTEAFF.

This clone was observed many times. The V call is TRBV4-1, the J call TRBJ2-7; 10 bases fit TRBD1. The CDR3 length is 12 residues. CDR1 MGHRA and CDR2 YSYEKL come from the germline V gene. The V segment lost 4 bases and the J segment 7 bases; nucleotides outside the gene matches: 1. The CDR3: CASSRTGGEQYF. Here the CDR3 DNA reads TGCGCCAGCAGCCGGACAGGGGGTGAGCAGTACTTC.

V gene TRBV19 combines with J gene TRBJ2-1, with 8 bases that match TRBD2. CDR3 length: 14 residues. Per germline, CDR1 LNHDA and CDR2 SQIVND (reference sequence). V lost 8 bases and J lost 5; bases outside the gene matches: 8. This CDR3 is CASLAGSANNEQFF. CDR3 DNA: TGTGCCAGTCTAGCGGGCTCCGCTAACAATGAGCAGTTCTTC.

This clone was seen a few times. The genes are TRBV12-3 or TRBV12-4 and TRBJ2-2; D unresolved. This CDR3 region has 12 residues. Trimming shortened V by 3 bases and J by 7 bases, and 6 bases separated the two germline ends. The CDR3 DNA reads TGTGCCAGCAGTTTCCCCGGCGGGGAGCTGTTTTTT. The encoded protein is CASSFPGGELFF.

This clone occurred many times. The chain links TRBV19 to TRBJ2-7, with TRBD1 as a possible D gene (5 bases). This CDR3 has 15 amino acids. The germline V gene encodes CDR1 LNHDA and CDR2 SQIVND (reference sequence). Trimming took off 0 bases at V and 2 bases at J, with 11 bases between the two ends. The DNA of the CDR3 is TGTGCCAGTAGTATAGAGGGGCGCAGAACCTACGAGCAGTACTTC. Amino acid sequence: CASSIEGRRTYEQYF.

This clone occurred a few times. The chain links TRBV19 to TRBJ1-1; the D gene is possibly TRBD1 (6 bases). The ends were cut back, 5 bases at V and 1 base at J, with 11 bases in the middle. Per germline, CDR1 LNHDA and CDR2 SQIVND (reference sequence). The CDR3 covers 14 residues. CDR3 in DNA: TGTGCCAGTAGTTTGCGGGGGGCGAACACTGAAGCTTTCTTT. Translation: CASSLRGANTEAFF. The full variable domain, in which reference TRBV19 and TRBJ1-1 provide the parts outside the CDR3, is DGGITQSPKYLFRKEGQNVTLSCEQNLNHDAMYWYRQDPGQGLRLIYYSQIVNDFQKGDIAEGYSVSREKKESFPLTVTSAQKNPTAFYLCASSLRGANTEAFFGQGTRLTVV.

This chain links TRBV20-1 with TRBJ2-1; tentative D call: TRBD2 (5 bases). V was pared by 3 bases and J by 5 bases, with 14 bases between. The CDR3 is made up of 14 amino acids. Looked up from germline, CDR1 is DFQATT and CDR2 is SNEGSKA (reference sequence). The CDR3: CSASHLRGHNEQFF. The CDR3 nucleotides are TGCAGTGCTAGTCACTTAAGAGGGCACAATGAGCAGTTCTTC.

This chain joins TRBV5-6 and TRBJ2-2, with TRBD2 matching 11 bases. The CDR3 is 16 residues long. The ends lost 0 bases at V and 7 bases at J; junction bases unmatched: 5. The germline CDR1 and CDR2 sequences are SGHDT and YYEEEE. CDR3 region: CASSLGLAGGFGELFF. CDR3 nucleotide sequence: TGTGCCAGCAGCTTGGGTCTAGCGGGAGGTTTCGGGGAGCTGTTTTTT.

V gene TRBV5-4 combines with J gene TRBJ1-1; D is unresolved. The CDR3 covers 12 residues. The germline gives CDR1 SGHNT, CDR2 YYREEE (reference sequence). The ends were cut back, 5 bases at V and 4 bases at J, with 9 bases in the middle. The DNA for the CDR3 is TGTGCCAGCAGAACCGGGAGCACTGAAGCTTTCTTT. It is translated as CASRTGSTEAFF.

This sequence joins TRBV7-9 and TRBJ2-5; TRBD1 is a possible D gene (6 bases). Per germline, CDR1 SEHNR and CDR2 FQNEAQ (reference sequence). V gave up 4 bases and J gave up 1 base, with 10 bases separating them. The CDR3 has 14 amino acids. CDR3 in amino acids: CASSSTGIQETQYF. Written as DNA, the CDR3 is TGTGCCAGCAGCTCTACAGGGATCCAAGAGACCCAGTACTTC.

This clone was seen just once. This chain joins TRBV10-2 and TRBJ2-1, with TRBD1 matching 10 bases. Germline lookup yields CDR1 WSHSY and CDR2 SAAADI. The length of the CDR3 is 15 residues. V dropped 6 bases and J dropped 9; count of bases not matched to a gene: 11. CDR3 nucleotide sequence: TGCGCCAGCAGCGACCCCGGGACAGGGGATATTGAGCAGTTCTTC. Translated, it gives CASSDPGTGDIEQFF.

CDR3 loop: CATSDLKVEVAKNIQYF. The CDR3 DNA is TGTGCCACCAGTGATCTCAAAGTAGAGGTAGCCAAAAACATTCAGTACTTC. The rearrangement uses TRBV24-1 and TRBJ2-4; D not certain. The CDR3 runs 17 residues. Trimming removed 3 bases from V and 0 bases from J, with 14 bases in between. Germline values: CDR1 KGHDR, CDR2 SFDVKD.

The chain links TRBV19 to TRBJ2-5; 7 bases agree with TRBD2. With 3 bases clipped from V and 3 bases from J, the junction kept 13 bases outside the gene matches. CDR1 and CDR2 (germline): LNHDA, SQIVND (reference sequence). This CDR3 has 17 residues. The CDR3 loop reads CASSIFPPGSGEETQYF. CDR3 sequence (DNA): TGTGCCAGTAGTATTTTCCCCCCCGGGAGCGGGGAAGAGACCCAGTACTTC.

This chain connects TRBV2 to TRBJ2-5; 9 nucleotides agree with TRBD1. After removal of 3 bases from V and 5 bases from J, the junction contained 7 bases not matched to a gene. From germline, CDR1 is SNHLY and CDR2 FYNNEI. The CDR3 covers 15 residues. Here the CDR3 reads CASSDLTGGRETQYF. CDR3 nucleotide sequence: TGTGCCAGCAGTGATTTAACAGGGGGCAGGGAGACCCAGTACTTC. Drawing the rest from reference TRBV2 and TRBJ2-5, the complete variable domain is EPEVTQTPSHQVTQMGQEVILRCVPISNHLYFYWYRQILGQKVEFLVSFYNNEISEKSEIFDDQFSVERPDGSNFTLKIRSTKLEDSAMYFCASSDLTGGRETQYFGPGTRLLVL.

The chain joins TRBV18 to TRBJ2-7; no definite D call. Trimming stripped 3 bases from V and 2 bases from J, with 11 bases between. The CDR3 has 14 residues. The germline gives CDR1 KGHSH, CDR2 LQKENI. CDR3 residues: CASSPLGPTYEQYF. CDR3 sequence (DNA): TGTGCCAGCTCACCGCTGGGCCCAACCTACGAGCAGTACTTC.